The T cell receptor (beta chain) described here comes from a study of identical twins. Note on this clonotype: The antigen remains unidentified.

The CDR3 loop spans 16 amino acids. Trimming removed 1 base at V and 3 bases at J, with 16 bases between. Germline V gene lookup returns CDR1 DFQATT and CDR2 SNEGSKA (reference sequence). Points from the study as a whole: It was possible that invariant MAIT and iNKT cells partly confounded the zero-insertion analyses. Without tracking the same donors, conclusions rested on cross-sectional statistical analysis.

Addition of a universal primer site occurred through template switching, and cDNA carried unique molecular identifiers. MiXCR, run by TCRdb on the 5' RACE reads, gives a single entry per CDR3 protein. Of approximately 1.8 million distinct CDR3 sequences in the sample, 32% were seen once. Sequenced sample: cord blood. The genes are TRBV20-1 and TRBJ2-1; the D gene is possibly TRBD2 (6 bases). The clonotype was recovered from a newborn girl in good health. The CDR3 DNA sequence: TGCAGTGCTAGAGTTAAGACTAGACGGTTCTACAATGAGCAGTTCTTC. Residues: CSARVKTRRFYNEQFF.